This TCR beta chain was retrieved from a study of breast tumors, draining lymph nodes, adjacent tissues (dated by TCRdb to the mid-2010s). At the level of the whole study: The study compared TCR beta repertoires across tumor, adjacent nontumor tissue and axillary lymph nodes from breast cancer patients. In human breast cancer, the study set out to evaluate how tumor, surrounding tissue and draining lymph node repertoires relate to one another and whether T cells may move between these sites.

Instrument used: Illumina HiSeq 2000. Multiplex PCR amplification was used to generate the TCR beta chain libraries. High-throughput sequencing was used to analyze the amplified TCR beta chain products. Starting from the raw public reads, TCRdb applied fastp trimming at Q25, assembled clones with MiXCR and retained in-frame beta chains. Duplicate CDR3 protein sequences are folded into a single record with the most common DNA and genes. This sample lists 84,000 or so distinct CDR3 sequences; around 29% were detected once. The ten largest account for 8.1% of the sample. Results and caveats for the whole study, not just this receptor: The data were judged consistent with most tumor T cells deriving from the lymph node and then expanding within tumor tissue. The similarity between tumor and nontumor tissue repertoires was significantly greater in luminal-like breast cancer than in basal-like breast cancer. Tumor T-cell repertoires showed less diversity than lymph node repertoires and more diversity than nontumor tissue repertoires, and tumor T-cell repertoires showed preferential V and J gene usage. The conclusion that tumor T cells originate in lymph nodes was presented as consistent with a hypothesis rather than as directly demonstrated.

Lymph node samples came from the axillary draining lymph nodes of breast cancer patients. V is pared back by 6 bases and J by 6 bases, with 15 bases lying between the germline termini. As encoded in the germline V gene, CDR1 is SNHLY while CDR2 is FYNNEI. The CDR3 contains 13 residues, cysteine and phenylalanine counted. Only CDR3 DNA remains: 39 bases, in frame from the first base. This clonotype occurred many times. The clone's antigen remains unknown. Base qualities are not recorded, but no much larger clone differs from it by a single base. The sequenced sample was axillary lymph node tissue. The chain was built from TRBV2 and TRBJ2-7, with no D gene named confidently. This clonotype was obtained from a female donor with breast cancer. Some clones in this sample may be carry-over from other donors' samples. The DNA is TGTGCCAGCAGCGTCAACCCGGCCCGCGAGCAGTACTTC. Its protein is CASSVNPAREQYF.